This T cell receptor beta chain was sequenced in a study of shared clonotypes between healthy human individuals. Study outcomes and limitations: Sorted-subset sequencing, rarefaction showed, was incomplete despite large depth.

CD8 cells regarded as naive lacked CD45RO, were positively chosen for CCR7, and omitted terminally differentiated effector memory CD45RA+ cells. An even split of each subset's genomic DNA across several immunoSEQ plates was performed. The assay was immunoSEQ multiplex PCR, and TCRdb's table has in-frame clones only and misses some. The sample shows about 2 million clones, over 85% of them seen only once. Note on this clone: Its antigen is not known.

What was sequenced was naive CD8+ T cells sorted from blood. The receptor was isolated from a young man in good health.

The CDR3 spells CASSPGQGDFNLYGYTF. The CDR3 DNA is TGTGCCAGTAGCCCGGGACAGGGGGACTTTAATCTCTATGGCTACACCTTC. The chain links TRBV19 to TRBJ1-2; TRBD1 aligns across 11 bases. The length of the CDR3 is 17 residues. Germline V gives CDR1 LNHDA, CDR2 SQIVND (reference sequence). The junction had 13 bases not matched to a gene; V was cut back by 6 bases and J by 4 bases.